This T cell receptor beta chain originates from a study of OX40 agonist ivuxolimab in advanced cancers. Sampling of blood occurred at baseline, cycle 4 day 1, and cycle 7 day 1. The method was immunoSEQ multiplex PCR; TCRdb's version includes in-frame clones alone and lacks a portion of them. Among tens of thousands of clones listed, less than 85% were seen once. The receptor was derived from an adult with an advanced solid tumor such as melanoma, head and neck, liver or kidney cancer. This specimen consisted of CD4+ or CD8+ T cells sorted from blood, obtained in a trial of the OX40 agonist ivuxolimab.

The CDR3 loop reads CASSFRSEGKANYGYTF. In DNA form, the CDR3 reads TGTGCCAGCAGTTTCCGAAGCGAGGGGAAAGCTAACTATGGCTACACCTTC. The gene calls are TRBV7-9 and TRBJ1-2; a possible D gene is TRBD1 (5 bases). This CDR3 contains 17 residues. Per the germline V gene, CDR1 is SEHNR and CDR2 is FQNEAQ (reference sequence). V dropped 6 bases and J dropped 0 bases, with 20 bases sitting between them.